This T cell receptor (beta chain) is from a study of shared clonotypes between healthy human individuals. A remark on this clone: What it binds is unknown.

Regarding the study as a whole: Estimated richness was generally greater in naive than memory subsets.

Germline V gene data show CDR1 as MNHEY and CDR2 as SMNVEV (reference sequence). The CDR3 runs 14 residues. Trimming removed 4 bases from V and 4 bases from J, with 13 bases in between. Terminally differentiated effector memory CD45RA+ cells were excluded from the naive CD8 cells, which were CD45RO-negative and positively selected for CCR7. Donors were healthy HIV-negative adults without recently reported acute infections or vaccinations. TCRdb keeps only in-frame clones here, not all; method: immunoSEQ multiplex PCR. The top ten clones hold approximately 0.12% of a sample with 560,000 or so clones, approximately 96% of them seen once.

The V call is TRBV27, the J call TRBJ1-2; the D is unclear. This sequence originates from a woman under 40 in good health. The sequencing sample was made of naive CD8+ T cells sorted from blood. CDR3 region: CASSSTDNLYGYTF. DNA for the CDR3: TGTGCCAGCAGTTCTACCGACAATCTCTATGGCTACACCTTC.